This T cell receptor beta chain was captured in a study of cytomegalovirus exposure and HLA in healthy donors. Study-wide background: Earlier findings included roughly 120 million unique TCR beta sequences obtained from about 179 million T cells. Counted in an early data release were about 86 million unique TCRs from HLA-typed donors.

Findings and limits, study-wide: Some V segments, TRBV6-2 and TRBV6-3 among them, were indistinguishable and were therefore excluded.

The CDR3 totals 18 residues. Germline V CDR1 and CDR2: LGHNA, YSLEER. The J segment lost 5 bases and the V segment lost 1 base, leaving 10 bases of the junction unmatched. Everyone who donated was a healthy bone marrow donor. Of note for this clone: The antigen is undetermined.

It was with 60 Vbeta and 13 Jbeta primers that the PCR ran. Only in-frame clones appear in the TCRdb table, and some are missing; sequencing was by immunoSEQ multiplex PCR. This sample has roughly 160,000 clones, with about 80% found just once. The sequence was collected from a woman in her fifties or sixties in good health and CMV-seronegative. The V and J genes are TRBV4-3 and TRBJ2-1; 11 bases align to TRBD2. The specimen sequenced was PBMCs. This CDR3 reads CASSQGAFGTSGDNEQFF. CDR3 DNA sequence: TGCGCCAGCAGCCAAGGGGCTTTTGGGACTAGCGGCGACAATGAGCAGTTCTTC.